The 8 T cell receptor beta chains reported below all come from one sample, sequenced in a study of T cells after posttransplantation cyclophosphamide. The naive gate required viable CD3+CD4+ or CD3+CD8+ cells with CCR7+CD45RA+CD45RO-CD95-CD27+CD28+ phenotype. The protocol was immunoSEQ multiplex PCR, while the TCRdb copy is restricted to in-frame clones and leaves out a portion. The table shows fewer than 25,000 clones, with about 97% occurring only once. The specimen sequenced was naive CD4+ T cells sorted from PBMCs. The receptors come from a man aged 50-59 years in good health, CMV-negative, and a related stem cell transplant donor.

The chain links TRBV19 to TRBJ2-7, with 9 bases matching TRBD1. In germline, CDR1 is LNHDA, CDR2 SQIVND (reference sequence). The V gene end was trimmed by 5 bases and the J gene end by 2 bases; junction bases not matched to a gene: 16. The CDR3 runs 18 residues. The CDR3 region has the DNA TGTGCCAGTAGTTCACCATCTGCGACAGGGGGACCCGCCTACGAGCAGTACTTC. It yields the protein CASSSPSATGGPAYEQYF.

The V and J genes are TRBV5-1 and TRBJ2-7, with 10 bases lining up with TRBD1. The CDR3 has 15 residues. CDR1 is SGHRS, CDR2 YFSETQ, per germline. The J segment lost 5 bases and the V segment lost 3 bases, leaving 8 bases of the junction unmatched. Here the CDR3 DNA reads TGCGCCAGCAGCTCCCGGACAGGGGGACTCCACGAGCAGTACTTC. This sequence encodes CASSSRTGGLHEQYF.

As concerns this clone: One junction end disagrees with the germline gene, perhaps due to a read error. The sample has other DNA sequences that encode this CDR3 too. CDR3 in DNA: TGTGCCAGCAGCGATAGGAGGGACAGGGGGAGCTCCTATAATTCCCCCCTCCACTTT. Translating it yields CASSDRRDRGSSYNSPLHF. The gene calls are TRBV9 and TRBJ1-6; TRBD1 matches 11 bases. Germline assignment: CDR1 SGDLS and CDR2 YYNGEE. This CDR3 has 19 residues. The full variable domain, in which reference TRBV9 and TRBJ1-6 provide the parts outside the CDR3, is DSGVTQTPKHLITATGQRVTLRCSPRSGDLSVYWYQQSLDQGLQFLIQYYNGEERAKGNILERFSAQQFPDLHSELNLSSLELGDSALYFCASSDRRDRGSSYNSPLHFGNGTRLTVT.

This chain joins TRBV27 and TRBJ2-1; 9 bases agree with TRBD1. Looked up from germline, CDR1 is MNHEY and CDR2 is SMNVEV (reference sequence). The CDR3 sequence is 15 residues long. Losses at the gene ends were 5 bases for V and 2 bases for J; bases not matched to a gene: 4. CDR3 DNA sequence: TGTGCCAGCAGTCCTGGACAGGGGACCTACAATGAGCAGTTCTTC. Translated, it gives CASSPGQGTYNEQFF.

This clone has just one count. This rearrangement joins TRBV2 to TRBJ2-1, with 9 positions matching TRBD1. Germline V gives CDR1 SNHLY, CDR2 FYNNEI. The junction had 4 bases not matched to a gene; V was cut back by 1 base and J by 6 bases. CDR3 size: 15 residues. The CDR3 here is CASSEGDRVPNEQFF. CDR3 sequence (DNA): TGTGCCAGCAGTGAAGGGGACAGGGTCCCCAATGAGCAGTTCTTC. Looking up the rest from reference TRBV2 and TRBJ2-1 gives the full variable domain: EPEVTQTPSHQVTQMGQEVILRCVPISNHLYFYWYRQILGQKVEFLVSFYNNEISEKSEIFDDQFSVERPDGSNFTLKIRSTKLEDSAMYFCASSEGDRVPNEQFFGPGTRLTVL.

The sample holds one count of this clone. The rearrangement links TRBV7-8 to TRBJ1-5; D is undetermined. This CDR3 spans 14 amino acids. In germline, CDR1 is SGHVS, CDR2 FQNEAQ. Trimming took 2 bases from V and 4 from J, leaving 9 bases between them. Here the CDR3 reads CASSLPAGNQPQHF. The DNA for the CDR3 is TGTGCCAGCAGCTTACCCGCGGGAAATCAGCCCCAGCATTTT.

The genes are TRBV5-8 and TRBJ2-7, with 7 bases matching TRBD1. J lost 2 bases, V lost 2 bases, and 4 bases had no gene match. The CDR3 has 14 amino acids. Germline V gives CDR1 SGHTS, CDR2 YDEGEE. The CDR3 coding sequence is TGTGCCAGCAGCTTTCGGGACAGAACCTACGAGCAGTACTTC. The encoded protein is CASSFRDRTYEQYF.

The rearrangement uses TRBV29-1 and TRBJ2-5; a possible D gene is TRBD2 (6 bases). The V end was cut by 5 bases, the J end by 3 bases, with 10 bases between. The CDR3 is 12 amino acids. Germline CDR1 is SQVTM and CDR2 is ANQGSEA. CDR3 nucleotides: TGCAGCGTTTATCGCGGGGAAGAGACCCAGTACTTC. Encoded protein: CSVYRGEETQYF.